The 6 T cell receptor beta chains below were found in one sample sequenced in a study of OX40 agonist ivuxolimab in advanced cancers. Measured with immunoSEQ multiplex PCR; TCRdb has only the in-frame clones, and not every one. The table includes about 120,000 clones, about 94% detected once. Sequencing used CD4+ or CD8+ T cells sorted from blood, obtained in a trial of the OX40 agonist ivuxolimab. All receptors come from an adult with an advanced solid tumor such as melanoma, head and neck, liver or kidney cancer.

This chain links TRBV28 with TRBJ1-3; perhaps TRBD1 as D (6 bases). CDR3 length: 15 residues. With 6 bases removed from V and 4 bases from J, the gap between germline ends came to 16 bases. Germline CDR1 and CDR2: MDHEN and SYDVKM. This CDR3 reads CASRTLQGPGNTIYF. The CDR3 coding sequence is TGTGCCAGCAGGACGCTCCAGGGGCCAGGAAACACCATATATTTT.

This rearrangement joins TRBV7-3 to TRBJ2-1, with 9 bases identical to TRBD2. The CDR3 extends over 15 amino acids. Germline assignment: CDR1 SGHTA and CDR2 FQGTGA. With V trimmed by 6 bases and J by 2 bases, 5 bases remained unmatched. This CDR3 is CASSLASGTYNEQFF. The CDR3 DNA follows: TGTGCCAGCAGTCTCGCTAGCGGGACCTACAATGAGCAGTTCTTC.

This sequence joins TRBV18 and TRBJ2-5, with a weak D call TRBD2 (5 bases). The CDR3 loop spans 13 amino acids. The ends were cut back, 1 base at V and 5 bases at J, with 8 bases in the middle. Germline V gene lookup returns CDR1 KGHSH and CDR2 LQKENI. In DNA form, the CDR3 reads TGTGCCAGCTCACCACAGTCTAGCGAGACCCAGTACTTC. Translation gives CASSPQSSETQYF. Using reference TRBV18 and TRBJ2-5 for the parts outside the CDR3, the full variable domain is NAGVMQNPRHLVRRRGQEARLRCSPMKGHSHVYWYRQLPEEGLKFMVYLQKENIIDESGMPKERFSAEFPKEGPSILRIQQVVRGDSAAYFCASSPQSSETQYFGPGTRLLVL.

The chain couples TRBV30 to TRBJ1-5, with D tentatively TRBD1 (6 bases). V shed 5 bases and J shed 4 bases, with 18 bases lying between them. CDR3 length: 15 residues. CDR1 and CDR2 from the germline V gene are GTSNPN and SVGIG (reference sequence). The CDR3 is CAWQKGGLSNQPQHF. Here the CDR3 DNA reads TGTGCCTGGCAAAAAGGGGGTTTAAGTAATCAGCCCCAGCATTTT.

The rearrangement uses TRBV18 and TRBJ2-7, with TRBD1 identical over 7 bases. The CDR3 is 13 residues long. The V and J ends lost 3 bases and 5 bases, in that order; junction bases with no gene match: 4. Germline V gives CDR1 KGHSH, CDR2 LQKENI. The CDR3 loop reads CASSPRQGDEQYF. For the CDR3, the DNA is TGTGCCAGCTCACCCCGACAGGGCGACGAGCAGTACTTC.

This rearrangement joins TRBV7-3 to TRBJ2-2; D is perhaps TRBD1 (6 bases). CDR1 SGHTA and CDR2 FQGTGA come from the germline V gene. This CDR3 spans 13 amino acids. V was trimmed by 5 bases and J by 6 bases, leaving 10 bases between them. In nucleotides, the CDR3 is TGTGCCAGCAGCCTACAGGGCGCCGGGGAGCTGTTTTTT. This gives the protein CASSLQGAGELFF.